These 23 T cell receptor beta chains came from one sample sequenced in a study of cytomegalovirus exposure and HLA in healthy donors. The PCR contained 60 Vbeta and 13 Jbeta primers. Repertoires were generated with immunoSEQ multiplex PCR, while TCRdb's copy carries only in-frame clones and drops some. Among 100,000 to 150,000 clones listed, 80% were seen once. Sequenced sample: PBMCs. The receptors originated from a man aged 25-45 years in good health and CMV-seropositive.

The rearrangement uses TRBV10-3 and TRBJ2-2; the match to TRBD1 covers 9 bases. The V and J ends lost 4 bases and 6 bases, in that order; junction bases with no gene match: 3. Germline V gene sequence: CDR1 ENHRY, CDR2 SYGVKD. This CDR3 has 14 amino acids. This chain's CDR3 is CAISGGQGAGELFF. As DNA, the CDR3 is TGTGCCATCAGTGGGGGACAGGGTGCCGGGGAGCTGTTTTTT.

The rearrangement joins TRBV10-1 to TRBJ2-2; TRBD2 matches at 16 bases. CDR1 and CDR2 (germline): WNHNN, SYGVQD (reference sequence). Trimming cost V 3 bases and J 7 bases; bases outside gene matches: 5. This CDR3 is 17 amino acids long. The CDR3 DNA follows: TGCGCCAGCAGTGACCCGGGACTAGCGGGGGGGCACGGGGAGCTGTTTTTT. The encoded protein is CASSDPGLAGGHGELFF.

This rearrangement joins TRBV5-1 to TRBJ1-1, with 8 bases aligning to TRBD1. The CDR3 sequence is 18 residues long. Germline lookup yields CDR1 SGHRS and CDR2 YFSETQ. With V trimmed by 5 bases and J by 1 base, 16 bases remained unmatched. CDR3: CASRAKTGEFQGNTEAFF. CDR3 DNA: TGCGCCAGCAGGGCGAAGACAGGGGAGTTTCAGGGGAACACTGAAGCTTTCTTT.

The rearrangement uses TRBV19 and TRBJ2-5; 9 bases map to TRBD1. CDR1 LNHDA and CDR2 SQIVND come from the germline V gene (reference sequence). The CDR3 totals 13 residues. The V segment lost 4 bases and the J segment 11 bases; nucleotides outside the gene matches: 8. CDR3 sequence: CASSKQGAGEQYF. In DNA form, the CDR3 reads TGTGCCAGTAGTAAACAGGGGGCTGGTGAGCAGTACTTC.

The V and J genes are TRBV4-1 and TRBJ1-1, with D possibly being TRBD1 (5 bases). The ends were cut back, 0 bases at V and 8 bases at J, with 13 bases in the middle. The CDR3 loop spans 14 amino acids. From germline, CDR1 is MGHRA and CDR2 YSYEKL. CDR3 residues: CASSQDRGTGEAFF. In nucleotides, the CDR3 is TGCGCCAGCAGCCAAGATAGAGGGACTGGAGAAGCTTTCTTT.

This clone has just one count. The chain combines TRBV6-1 with TRBJ1-4; D perhaps matches TRBD1 (6 bases). Looked up from germline, CDR1 is MNHNS and CDR2 is SASEGT. Deletions cut 10 bases from V and 3 bases from J, with 15 bases between. The CDR3 extends over 14 amino acids. The CDR3 DNA sequence: TGTGCCACCGAAGAGGGGGGGGCTAATGAAAAACTGTTTTTT. It translates to CATEEGGANEKLFF.

The sample holds a few counts of this clone. V is TRBV9 and J is TRBJ1-2; D unresolved. This CDR3 region has 13 residues. In germline, CDR1 is SGDLS, CDR2 YYNGEE. Deletions cut 5 bases from V and 8 bases from J, with 16 bases between. CDR3 DNA sequence: TGTGCCAGCAGTCCGGGGAGAAGGTCCGGCTACACCTTC. Protein: CASSPGRRSGYTF.

This chain connects TRBV7-8 to TRBJ2-7; possibly TRBD2 for D (6 bases). With 2 bases removed from V and 2 bases from J, the gap between germline ends came to 13 bases. CDR3 length equals 15 residues. In germline, CDR1 is SGHVS, CDR2 FQNEAQ. CDR3 residues: CASSLRHGGPYEQYF. The CDR3 coding sequence is TGTGCCAGCAGCTTAAGACACGGAGGGCCCTACGAGCAGTACTTC.

The rearrangement joins TRBV19 to TRBJ2-7; TRBD1 matches at 11 bases. This CDR3 contains 15 residues. V lost 6 bases, J lost 5 bases, and 9 bases stayed unmatched. Germline assignment: CDR1 LNHDA and CDR2 SQIVND (reference sequence). In nucleotides, the CDR3 is TGTGCCAGTAGCCCCGGGACAGGGGGAATCCACGAGCAGTACTTC. Amino acids: CASSPGTGGIHEQYF.

The V call is TRBV4-1, the J call TRBJ1-2; no reliable D call. CDR3 length: 16 amino acids. Trimming took off 1 base at V and 7 bases at J, with 19 bases between the two ends. Germline V gene data show CDR1 as MGHRA and CDR2 as YSYEKL. The CDR3 here is CASSQVRDSKSGGYTF. Written as DNA, the CDR3 is TGCGCCAGCAGCCAAGTTCGCGATTCCAAATCGGGTGGCTACACCTTC.

The V and J genes are TRBV30 and TRBJ2-7; tentatively, D is TRBD1 (5 bases). Germline V gene data show CDR1 as GTSNPN and CDR2 as SVGIG (reference sequence). The CDR3 has 14 residues. V lost 3 bases to trimming and J lost 3 bases, with 15 bases between them. CDR3 bases: TGTGCCTGGAGGGTAGGGGCGGTTGTCTACGAGCAGTACTTC. Protein: CAWRVGAVVYEQYF. The variable domain in full, with the rest retrieved from reference TRBV30 and TRBJ2-7, is SQTIHQWPATLVQPVGSPLSLECTVEGTSNPNLYWYRQAAGRGLQLLFYSVGIGQISSEVPQNLSASRPQDRQFILSSKKLLLSDSGFYLCAWRVGAVVYEQYFGPGTRLTVT.

J is TRBJ2-5 and V is TRBV10-3; the D gene is possibly TRBD1 (6 bases). V was trimmed by 0 bases and J by 1 base, leaving 9 bases between them. The CDR3 has 15 amino acids. Germline V gives CDR1 ENHRY, CDR2 SYGVKD. The CDR3 loop is CAISESGQPQETQYF. In nucleotides, the CDR3 is TGTGCCATCAGTGAGTCGGGACAACCCCAAGAGACCCAGTACTTC.

There are a few counts of this clone. This chain joins TRBV18 and TRBJ2-2; 9 bases match TRBD2. The CDR3 extends over 16 amino acids. Germline V gene data show CDR1 as KGHSH and CDR2 as LQKENI. V was pared by 5 bases and J by 3 bases, with 7 bases of the junction left unmatched. The CDR3 reads CASSEDSGGHTGELFF. The CDR3 nucleotides read TGTGCCAGCTCAGAGGATAGCGGGGGCCACACCGGGGAGCTGTTTTTT.

This clone has just one count. This chain links TRBV7-2 with TRBJ1-5; D is perhaps TRBD1 (6 bases). The CDR3 length is 16 residues. In germline, CDR1 is SGHTA, CDR2 FQGNSA. V lost 5 bases to trimming and J lost 3 bases, with 17 bases between them. This CDR3 is CASSLMTGVYNQPQHF. The CDR3 bases are TGTGCCAGCAGCCTGATGACAGGAGTGTACAATCAGCCCCAGCATTTT.

The J gene is TRBJ1-1, the V gene TRBV5-1; D is unresolved. V lost 2 bases to trimming and J lost 1 base, with 12 bases between them. CDR1 is SGHRS, CDR2 YFSETQ, per germline. There are 15 residues in the CDR3. CDR3 sequence (DNA): TGCGCCAGCAGCTTTGCCCACCCGGGGAACACTGAAGCTTTCTTT. Its protein is CASSFAHPGNTEAFF.

The chain joins TRBV10-3 to TRBJ1-1, with a possible D match to TRBD1 (5 bases). The V gene's germline CDR1 is ENHRY and CDR2 SYGVKD. The CDR3 runs to 15 residues. V lost 5 bases, J lost 6 bases, and 19 bases lay in between. This CDR3 is CAISHNSQGFPEAFF. CDR3 sequence (DNA): TGTGCCATCAGTCACAACTCCCAGGGTTTTCCTGAAGCTTTCTTT.

V gene TRBV18 combines with J gene TRBJ1-4, with 7 bases identical to TRBD1. V shed 3 bases and J 0 bases; nucleotides not matched to a gene: 1. CDR1 and CDR2 (germline): KGHSH, LQKENI. The CDR3 contains 15 residues. CDR3 in DNA: TGTGCCAGCTCACCGGACAGGCCAACTAATGAAAAACTGTTTTTT. Amino acids: CASSPDRPTNEKLFF.

The chain couples TRBV7-6 to TRBJ2-2; 11 nucleotides align to TRBD1. The CDR3 consists of 15 residues. Germline assignment: CDR1 SGHVS and CDR2 FNYEAQ. V lost 6 bases to trimming and J lost 6 bases; unmatched junction nucleotides: 6. The CDR3 nucleotides are TGTGCCAGCAGGGGGACAGGGGGTATGGCCGGGGAGCTGTTTTTT. Its translation is CASRGTGGMAGELFF.

V usage is TRBV7-2 and J usage is TRBJ1-5, with D unresolved. CDR3 length: 15 residues. Germline V gene lookup returns CDR1 SGHTA and CDR2 FQGNSA. V lost 4 bases to trimming and J lost 6 bases, with 16 bases between them. The CDR3 DNA reads TGTGCCAGCAGCTACAGTCCCAGTCGTGTTCAGCCCCAGCATTTT. This codes for CASSYSPSRVQPQHF.

This chain uses TRBV7-2 with TRBJ1-2; a possible D gene is TRBD1 (5 bases). The CDR3 is 17 residues long. Germline values: CDR1 SGHTA, CDR2 FQGNSA. Deletions cut 0 bases from V and 2 bases from J, with 16 bases between. CDR3 amino acids: CASSLALSGVGNYGYTF. The CDR3 DNA sequence: TGTGCCAGCAGCTTAGCGCTCTCGGGGGTTGGGAACTATGGCTACACCTTC.

The chain joins TRBV19 to TRBJ1-1; 7 positions match TRBD1. The CDR3 is 14 amino acids. Trimming at V came to 3 bases and at J to 4 bases, leaving 5 bases not matched to a gene. CDR1 LNHDA and CDR2 SQIVND come from the germline V gene (reference sequence). The CDR3: CASSIGAGGTEAFF. As DNA, the CDR3 is TGTGCCAGTAGTATTGGGGCAGGGGGCACTGAAGCTTTCTTT.

This rearrangement joins TRBV4-1 to TRBJ1-2, with a possible D match to TRBD1 (5 bases). Trimming stripped 4 bases from V and 1 base from J, with 16 bases between. The CDR3 is made up of 16 amino acids. The germline gives CDR1 MGHRA, CDR2 YSYEKL. The CDR3 loop reads CASSPENRMYNYGYTF. The CDR3 bases are TGCGCCAGCAGCCCAGAGAACAGGATGTATAACTATGGCTACACCTTC.

The V call is TRBV19, the J call TRBJ1-1; 9 bases line up with TRBD1. The CDR3 has 14 residues. CDR1 and CDR2 (germline): LNHDA, SQIVND (reference sequence). Trimming removed 3 bases from V and 4 bases from J; junction bases left unmatched: 3. CDR3 DNA: TGTGCCAGTAGTATTTTGGACAGGGGCACTGAAGCTTTCTTT. It yields the protein CASSILDRGTEAFF.